This T cell receptor (beta chain) was identified during a study of blood T cell repertoires in COVID-19 (TCRdb year 2020). Concerning the study at large: Collaborator samples came from the United States, Italy and Spain and covered acute and convalescent phases of COVID-19. The prospective study material was composed of cDNA or gDNA derived from T cells, B-cell-depleted T cells, or PBMCs. Subjects who had been exposed to COVID-19, were actively infected with it, or had recovered from it provided the deeply sampled blood TCRbeta repertoires that made up the dataset. The repertoires were released in a freely available public database intended as a resource for research on the immune response to SARS-CoV-2. The samples were drawn from two sources: the first 160 participants of the ongoing ImmuneRACE study, and 1,000 to 1,500 subjects contributed by 6 global collaborators. The sample metadata nearly always contained a de-identified subject ID, COVID-19 status, age in years and sex. Where available, HLA class I and class II types were taken from metadata supplied by the sample provider and were not determined by assay-based typing.

V lost 0 bases and J lost 2 bases; the stretch between them is 12 bases long. Based on the germline V gene, the CDR1 and CDR2 sequences are SGHDT and YYEEEE. The CDR3 spans 17 residues, from the cysteine through the phenylalanine. The only DNA kept is the CDR3, 51 bases in frame from the first base. The immunoSEQ Assay, a bias-controlled multiplex PCR, was used to amplify TCRbeta CDR3 regions from genomic DNA. Concerning the study's data processing: The number of nucleated cells in each sample was estimated from the amplification of reference gene primers within the assay. To quantify the absolute abundance of each unique TCRbeta CDR3 rearrangement, sequence reads were collapsed and filtered. For each sample, productive Simpson clonality was calculated as the square root of Simpson's diversity index across productive rearrangements. The immuneACCESS repertoire file appears here via TCRdb, limited to in-frame rearrangements. These files lack a portion of the clones; in checked studies, under half of the deficit traces to unresolved V genes, and the cause of the others is not known. V, J and clone size derive from that table, while D and trimming were established from the DNA sequence. Recorded for this sample are a few hundred thousand clones; around 89% of them occurred a single time. The ten largest clones represent about 9.5% of the sample.

Remarks on this clone: This clone's antigen is unknown. Base qualities are not recorded, but no much larger clone differs from it by a single base.

Points the paper makes about the study in general: The amount of clinical and demographic metadata varied by source and participant and was provided uncurated.

Participants in the prospective study were aged about 18 to 90 years, lived in some 24 United States geographic areas, and enrolled through a virtual design. To assign participants to cohorts, the prospective study relied on clinical history that participants themselves reported in a screening survey and a study questionnaire. ImmuneRACE Cohort 3 recovered participants were defined by two consecutive negative NP/OP PCR tests, healthcare professional clearance, or symptom resolution. In the prospective study, whole blood, serum and a nasopharyngeal or oropharyngeal swab were collected from each participant by mobile phlebotomists. Additional blood draws and questionnaires over a 2-month period could optionally be provided by prospective study participants. Before DNA extraction, prospective study blood samples were shipped either frozen or at room temperature.

The receptor was derived from a woman aged 40 to 49 who had recovered from COVID-19. The sample consisted of PBMCs or T cells enriched from blood (not recorded which). Rearrangement joined TRBV5-6 to TRBJ2-6; the D gene is unclear. The nucleotides are TGTGCCAGCAGCTTGGAAGGCATCCGGGCTGGGGCCAACGTCCTGACTTTC. Translation gives CASSLEGIRAGANVLTF.